This passage covers 22 T cell receptor beta chains from one sample sequenced in a study of CD8+CD57+ T cells in acquired aplastic anemia. TCR beta VDJ and CDR3 were profiled, and genomic DNA was the template. Using its own MiXCR run on the reads, TCRdb lists one record per CDR3 protein. The repertoire holds about half a million distinct CDR3 sequences, with around 33% as singletons. Patients who underwent sequencing had shown CD8+CD57+ cell expansion by flow cytometry. The sample comprised sorted CD4+, CD8+, or CD8+CD57+ T cells (not recorded which) from PBMCs. The receptors come from a human donor with aplastic anemia.

This clonotype appeared many times. The chain combines TRBV4-3 with TRBJ1-2, with D unresolved. V lost 4 bases to trimming and J lost 3 bases, with 12 bases between them. Germline V CDR1 and CDR2: LGHNA, YSLEER. This CDR3 has 14 residues. The CDR3 coding sequence is TGCGCCAGCAGCCGAAGCTCGGGAGACTATGGCTACACCTTC. It is translated as CASSRSSGDYGYTF.

This clonotype was found a few times. The chain carries TRBV9 and TRBJ1-2; TRBD1 agrees at 10 bases. CDR1 and CDR2 from the germline V gene are SGDLS and YYNGEE. Unmatched junction bases numbered 6, after V lost 0 bases and J lost 1 base. The CDR3 has 17 amino acids. The CDR3 sequence: CASSVAGGTGDNYGYTF. CDR3 coding DNA: TGTGCCAGCAGCGTAGCGGGGGGGACAGGGGATAACTATGGCTACACCTTC. Full variable domain (rest looked up from reference TRBV9 and TRBJ1-2): DSGVTQTPKHLITATGQRVTLRCSPRSGDLSVYWYQQSLDQGLQFLIQYYNGEERAKGNILERFSAQQFPDLHSELNLSSLELGDSALYFCASSVAGGTGDNYGYTFGSGTRLTVV.

There are a few counts of this clonotype. The chain recombines TRBV14 with TRBJ2-7, with 7 positions matching TRBD2. From germline, CDR1 is SGHDN and CDR2 FVKESK. CDR3 size: 16 residues. With V trimmed by 2 bases and J by 0 bases, 7 bases remained unmatched. As DNA, the CDR3 is TGTGCCAGCAGCCAACAGTTCCTAGCGGACTCCTACGAGCAGTACTTC. Protein sequence: CASSQQFLADSYEQYF.

This chain uses TRBV12-5 with TRBJ1-4; D may be TRBD1 (5 bases). With 6 bases removed from V and 0 bases from J, the gap between germline ends came to 26 bases. This CDR3 region has 20 residues. Germline CDR1 LGHNT, CDR2 FRNRAP. CDR3 nucleotide sequence: TGTGCTAGTGGCCTCACTCCCGGTAGGGGATTAACTGCAACTAATGAAAAACTGTTTTTT. It translates to CASGLTPGRGLTATNEKLFF.

Many counts were recorded for this clonotype. The chain employs TRBV15 and TRBJ1-5; 9 bases align to TRBD1. Germline loops: CDR1 LNHNV, CDR2 YYDKDF (reference sequence). The CDR3 spans 13 residues. Trimming took 9 bases from V and 7 from J; bases not matched to a gene: 7. The CDR3, as DNA: TGTGCCACTAGAGGGACAGGGAGGCAGCCCCAGCATTTT. Protein: CATRGTGRQPQHF.

This clonotype has a count of ten or more. The rearrangement joins TRBV11-1 to TRBJ1-6, with D perhaps TRBD1 (5 bases). The V end was cut by 1 base, the J end by 9 bases, with 19 bases between. This CDR3 is 17 amino acids long. Germline CDR1 and CDR2: SGHAT and FQDESV (reference sequence). The CDR3 loop reads CASSLEGVGGWSSPLHF. DNA of the CDR3: TGTGCCAGCAGCTTAGAAGGCGTTGGGGGGTGGAGTTCACCCCTCCACTTT.

The V gene is TRBV2, the J gene TRBJ2-7, with 7 bases aligning to TRBD2. The germline gives CDR1 SNHLY, CDR2 FYNNEI. The junction had 11 bases not matched to a gene; V was cut back by 6 bases and J by 0 bases. There are 16 residues in the CDR3. CDR3 sequence reads: CASSPRPGGSSYEQYF. The CDR3 bases are TGTGCCAGCAGCCCCCGTCCGGGCGGGAGCTCCTACGAGCAGTACTTC.

In this sample, this clonotype turned up many times. V is TRBV7-9 and J is TRBJ1-6; perhaps TRBD1 as D (5 bases). The length of the CDR3 is 15 residues. The germline CDR1 and CDR2 sequences are SEHNR and FQNEAQ (reference sequence). The V end was cut by 3 bases, the J end by 4 bases, with 10 bases between. The CDR3 loop reads CASSLGSGYNSPLHF. CDR3 in DNA: TGTGCCAGCAGCTTGGGCTCAGGGTATAATTCACCCCTCCACTTT.

This clonotype was seen a few times. The V call is TRBV27, the J call TRBJ1-2; D gene uncertain. Germline V CDR1 and CDR2: MNHEY, SMNVEV (reference sequence). Between the trimmed V and J ends, which lost 6 bases and 3 bases, there was a span of 20 bases. The CDR3 length is 16 residues. The CDR3 is CASRSTISDAYYGYTF. The DNA of the CDR3 is TGTGCCAGCAGATCAACTATTTCGGACGCATACTATGGCTACACCTTC.

V is TRBV15 and J is TRBJ1-4; TRBD1 might be the D (5 bases). The V and J ends lost 0 bases and 8 bases respectively, with 16 bases between them. The CDR3 is 16 residues long. The V gene's germline CDR1 is LNHNV and CDR2 YYDKDF (reference sequence). The CDR3 DNA reads TGTGCCACCAGCAGAGAAACCGGGACCTATGGGGAAAAACTGTTTTTT. This translates into CATSRETGTYGEKLFF.

The chain combines TRBV11-2 with TRBJ1-2; no definite D call. The CDR3 spans 11 residues. V was pared by 5 bases and J by 12 bases, with 13 bases between. The germline gives CDR1 SGHAT, CDR2 FQNNGV. CDR3 region: CASSGEAGNTF. The CDR3 DNA reads as TGTGCCAGCAGCGGGGAGGCTGGAAACACCTTC.

This clonotype occurred many times. The chain joins TRBV7-8 to TRBJ1-5; 7 bases are shared with TRBD1. Germline CDR1 reads SGHVS; CDR2 reads FQNEAQ. V gave up 6 bases and J gave up 9 bases; unmatched junction bases: 8. The CDR3 totals 13 residues. Here the CDR3 reads CASSSPQGRPQHF. In nucleotides, the CDR3 is TGTGCCAGCAGTTCCCCACAGGGGCGGCCCCAGCATTTT. The entire variable domain, with the rest obtained from reference TRBV7-8 and TRBJ1-5, is as follows: GAGVSQSPRYKVAKRGQDVALRCDPISGHVSLFWYQQALGQGPEFLTYFQNEAQLDKSGLPSDRFFAERPEGSVSTLKIQRTQQEDSAVYLCASSSPQGRPQHFGDGTRLSIL.

The chain is built from TRBV5-4 and TRBJ1-2, with unresolved D. This CDR3 is built from 13 residues. Germline loops: CDR1 SGHNT, CDR2 YYREEE (reference sequence). Trimming left V 2 bases short and J 2 bases short, with 7 bases between. CDR3 sequence reads: CASSFVGNYGYTF. The CDR3 DNA sequence: TGTGCCAGCAGCTTCGTCGGGAACTATGGCTACACCTTC.

The rearrangement joins TRBV20-1 to TRBJ1-1; D uncertain. Germline V lookup: CDR1 DFQATT, CDR2 SNEGSKA (reference sequence). V lost 3 bases, J lost 4 bases, and 15 bases lay in between. This CDR3 has 14 amino acids. In nucleotides, the CDR3 is TGCAGTGCTAGGACCGGCGGGGAAGGCACTGAAGCTTTCTTT. Protein: CSARTGGEGTEAFF.

The sample holds a few counts of this clonotype. This rearrangement joins TRBV29-1 to TRBJ1-1; D gene uncertain. This CDR3 has 12 amino acids. CDR1 and CDR2 from the germline V gene are SQVTM and ANQGSEA. V dropped 4 bases and J dropped 4 bases, with 10 bases sitting between them. The CDR3 sequence: CSVVGDSTEAFF. For the CDR3, the DNA is TGCAGCGTTGTGGGTGATAGCACTGAAGCTTTCTTT.

The V gene is TRBV25-1, the J gene TRBJ1-2, with D possibly being TRBD1 (6 bases). The length of the CDR3 is 15 residues. Trimming left V 4 bases short and J 5 bases short, with 17 bases between. Germline V gives CDR1 MGHDK, CDR2 SYGVNS. The CDR3 sequence is CASSGYTGTPYGYTF. CDR3 DNA sequence: TGTGCCAGCAGTGGCTACACCGGGACACCTTATGGCTACACCTTC.

About this clonotype itself: A read error may be the cause here, since a much bigger clone is one base away. CDR3 residues: CACSVGHRNSNQPQHF. In DNA form, the CDR3 reads TGTGCCTGCAGTGTAGGCCACAGGAATAGCAATCAGCCCCAGCATTTT. The chain links TRBV2 to TRBJ1-5, with D possibly TRBD1 on 5 matching bases. The CDR3 is 16 amino acids. Germline assignment: CDR1 SNHLY and CDR2 FYNNEI.

There are many counts of this clonotype. The rearrangement links TRBV20-1 to TRBJ2-3, with TRBD1 as a possible D gene (6 bases). Germline V lookup: CDR1 DFQATT, CDR2 SNEGSKA (reference sequence). This CDR3 spans 12 amino acids. CDR3 coding DNA: TGCAGCTTACAGGGCGGCACAGATACGCAGTATTTT. Its translation is CSLQGGTDTQYF.

On this clonotype: The conserved final phenylalanine or tryptophan is absent from the CDR3, which likely points to a read error. The V and J genes are TRBV19 and TRBJ1-2; D is unclear. This CDR3 has 12 amino acids. Germline-derived CDR1 and CDR2 are LNHDA and SQIVND (reference sequence). The CDR3, as DNA: TGTGCCGGTAGTATGCTGGGTTATGGCTACACCCTC. Its translation: CAGSMLGYGYTL.

In this sample, this clonotype turned up a few times. The chain employs TRBV6-1 and TRBJ1-5, with D tentatively TRBD1 (5 bases). CDR3 length: 14 residues. The germline CDR1 and CDR2 sequences are MNHNS and SASEGT. Trimming took 4 bases from V and 7 from J, leaving 14 bases between them. The CDR3 spells CASSGQGSQQPQHF. CDR3 bases: TGTGCCAGCAGTGGTCAGGGATCGCAGCAGCCCCAGCATTTT.

This clonotype was detected ten times or more. DNA of the CDR3: TGCAGCGTTGGCCTTCGGGGGGGCGAGGTGGAGACCCAGTACTTC. Translating it yields CSVGLRGGEVETQYF. This chain joins TRBV29-1 and TRBJ2-5; TRBD2 matches at 8 bases. Germline lookup yields CDR1 SQVTM and CDR2 ANQGSEA. The CDR3 length is 15 residues. After removal of 4 bases from V and 5 bases from J, the junction contained 12 bases not matched to a gene.

This clonotype showed up just a few times. The V call is TRBV20-1, the J call TRBJ2-7, with D tentatively TRBD2 (7 bases). Germline V gives CDR1 DFQATT, CDR2 SNEGSKA (reference sequence). Trimming removed 1 base at V and 2 bases at J, with 12 bases between. The CDR3 is 14 residues long. The DNA of the CDR3 is TGCAGTGCTAGAGTTCCCGGGGGGCCCTACGAGCAGTACTTC. Its protein product is CSARVPGGPYEQYF.